These 15 T cell receptor beta chains were all obtained from the same sample, sequenced in a study of vaccination effects on CD4 cells after COVID-19. Before any sequencing was done, the ViraFEST assay used viral peptide pools to expand antigen-specific CD4+ T cells. Following culture for approximately ten days, CD4+ T cells were isolated. The person had a PCR-confirmed SARS-CoV-2 infection during March to December 2020. TCRdb's table, derived via immunoSEQ multiplex PCR, lists solely in-frame clones and lacks some. There are about 19,000 clones in the sample; around 70% occur only once, and 15% to 20% lies in the top ten. Their specific antigens are unknown. This sample comprised CD4+ T cells from PBMCs cultured with SARS-CoV-2 spike peptides, obtained before COVID-19 vaccination. The receptors stem from a human donor who had a prior SARS-CoV-2 infection.

In this sample, this clone is medium-sized. The chain joins TRBV7-3 to TRBJ1-1; no clear D gene. There are 12 residues in the CDR3. V gave up 5 bases and J gave up 7 bases, with 11 bases separating them. Germline V gives CDR1 SGHTA, CDR2 FQGTGA. The CDR3: CASSLDGLEAFF. CDR3 in DNA: TGTGCCAGCAGCCTGGACGGCCTTGAAGCTTTCTTT.

The chain carries TRBV6-1 and TRBJ1-2; tentatively, D is TRBD1 (6 bases). The CDR3 covers 17 residues. CDR1 and CDR2 (germline): MNHNS, SASEGT. With 2 bases removed from V and 4 bases from J, the gap between germline ends came to 20 bases. In DNA form, the CDR3 reads TGTGCCAGCAGTGAACCGGGACACACCCCAGGAGGCTATGGCTACACCTTC. Translating it yields CASSEPGHTPGGYGYTF.

This clone is large (0.1 to 1%). The chain links TRBV7-3 to TRBJ2-1; 12 nucleotides agree with TRBD2. CDR3 length: 16 residues. Germline V gene sequence: CDR1 SGHTA, CDR2 FQGTGA. Germline trimming cut 5 bases from V and 4 bases from J; bases unmatched to any gene: 6. CDR3 DNA sequence: TGTGCCAGCAGCCTAAGGACTAGCGGGGTGTACAATGAGCAGTTCTTC. Protein sequence: CASSLRTSGVYNEQFF.

The rearrangement uses TRBV7-2 and TRBJ2-2; TRBD1 agrees at 7 bases. Per the germline V gene, CDR1 is SGHTA and CDR2 is FQGNSA. The V segment lost 5 bases and the J segment 6 bases; nucleotides outside the gene matches: 9. The CDR3 totals 15 residues. CDR3 nucleotide sequence: TGTGCCAGCAGCCCTAGGGGGCGGGCCTCCGGGGAGCTGTTTTTT. Translating gives CASSPRGRASGELFF.

This clone was detected only a few times. The rearrangement joins TRBV6-2 or TRBV6-3 to TRBJ2-2; D unclear. This CDR3 has 14 residues. The ends were cut back, 5 bases at V and 1 base at J, with 8 bases in the middle. Germline-derived CDR1 and CDR2 are MNHEY and SVGEGT. This CDR3 is CASSRPMNTGELFF. The CDR3 DNA reads as TGTGCCAGCAGTCGACCGATGAACACCGGGGAGCTGTTTTTT.

A few counts support this clone. The chain combines TRBV5-1 with TRBJ1-6, with D tentatively TRBD1 (5 bases). The germline V gene encodes CDR1 SGHRS and CDR2 YFSETQ. Trimming stripped 0 bases from V and 10 bases from J, with 8 bases between. The CDR3 runs 13 residues. CDR3 bases: TGCGCCAGCAGCTTGGGAGGGGAATCACCCCTCCACTTT. It translates to CASSLGGESPLHF. Combining the CDR3 with reference TRBV5-1 and TRBJ1-6 gives the whole variable domain KAGVTQTPRYLIKTRGQQVTLSCSPISGHRSVSWYQQTPGQGLQFLFEYFSETQRNKGNFPGRFSGRQFSNSRSEMNVSTLELGDSALYLCASSLGGESPLHFGNGTRLTVT.

This clone was seen a few times. The chain carries TRBV5-1 and TRBJ1-3; D remains unclear. The CDR3 is made up of 16 amino acids. Per the germline V gene, CDR1 is SGHRS and CDR2 is YFSETQ. Trimming cost V 0 bases and J 8 bases, with 18 bases left between them. The CDR3 reads CASSLALLGANHTIYF. Here the CDR3 DNA reads TGCGCCAGCAGCTTGGCCTTGCTGGGAGCCAACCACACCATATATTTT.

This clone was counted a single time. This rearrangement joins TRBV9 to TRBJ2-1; a possible D gene is TRBD2 (5 bases). The CDR3 is made up of 16 amino acids. Germline V gene data show CDR1 as SGDLS and CDR2 as YYNGEE. The V end was cut by 4 bases, the J end by 0 bases, with 14 bases between. The CDR3 region is CASSLLLGSSYNEQFF. Here the CDR3 DNA reads TGTGCCAGCAGCCTCCTGCTTGGGAGCTCCTACAATGAGCAGTTCTTC.

The V gene is TRBV19, the J gene TRBJ1-6, with D possibly being TRBD1 (6 bases). V was trimmed by 10 bases and J by 7 bases, leaving 17 bases between them. This CDR3 has 14 amino acids. Looked up from germline, CDR1 is LNHDA and CDR2 is SQIVND (reference sequence). The CDR3 region is CATRMDRGNSPLHF. In DNA, the CDR3 is TGTGCCACCCGAATGGATAGGGGGAATTCACCCCTCCACTTT.

This clone was seen just once. This chain links TRBV19 with TRBJ2-1, with 7 bases fitting TRBD2. This CDR3 is built from 16 residues. Germline-derived CDR1 and CDR2 are LNHDA and SQIVND (reference sequence). J gave up 4 bases and V 4 bases, and 10 bases lay outside the gene matches. In DNA, the CDR3 is TGTGCCAGTAGTACCCCCCCGGGGCGGGAGTACAATGAGCAGTTCTTC. Translating it yields CASSTPPGREYNEQFF.

This rearrangement joins TRBV7-2 to TRBJ2-5; possibly TRBD1 for D (6 bases). The CDR3 length is 15 residues. Trimming left V 6 bases short and J 5 bases short, with 19 bases between. CDR1 is SGHTA, CDR2 FQGNSA, per germline. The DNA for the CDR3 is TGTGCCAGCAGTCGCGCCACAGGGCGGAGCGAGACCCAGTACTTC. This sequence encodes CASSRATGRSETQYF.

The rearrangement joins TRBV6-1 to TRBJ2-2; no clear D. The CDR3 runs to 15 residues. The germline gives CDR1 MNHNS, CDR2 SASEGT. With 3 bases removed from V and 5 bases from J, the gap between germline ends came to 13 bases. CDR3 protein: CASSDKYKGTGELFF. The DNA of the CDR3 is TGTGCCAGCAGTGACAAGTATAAGGGAACCGGGGAGCTGTTTTTT.

The chain links TRBV4-1 to TRBJ1-5; D unclear. CDR3 size: 13 residues. The V gene lost 0 bases and the J gene lost 9 bases, with 9 bases spanning the gap. Germline values: CDR1 MGHRA, CDR2 YSYEKL. In DNA, the CDR3 is TGCGCCAGCAGCCAAGAGACGTGGGGGCCCCAGCATTTT. It encodes CASSQETWGPQHF.

This clone was seen more than once but under ten times. The rearrangement uses TRBV19 and TRBJ1-1; a possible D gene is TRBD1 (5 bases). Germline V gene lookup returns CDR1 LNHDA and CDR2 SQIVND (reference sequence). The CDR3 loop spans 13 amino acids. Trimming took 3 bases from V and 3 from J, leaving 8 bases between them. The CDR3, as DNA: TGTGCCAGTAGTATTATCAGGGACACTGAAGCTTTCTTT. It specifies CASSIIRDTEAFF.

The V gene is TRBV15, the J gene TRBJ2-5; no firm D call. Germline assignment: CDR1 LNHNV and CDR2 YYDKDF (reference sequence). V lost 0 bases, J lost 5 bases, and 4 bases lay in between. This CDR3 has 12 residues. As DNA, the CDR3 is TGTGCCACCAGCAGAGATCTCGAGACCCAGTACTTC. Its protein product is CATSRDLETQYF.